This T cell receptor (beta chain) was obtained from a study of tumor-infiltrating lymphocytes in primary liver carcinoma. The table lists this clonotype with many counts. Antigen: not known. The study's findings and limits: Appearing in all five tumor regions was true of only about 7-24% of top clones.

Co-extraction of both nucleic acids (RNA and DNA) used roughly 18-34 mg of unsorted bulk tissue. The germline V gene encodes CDR1 KGHDR and CDR2 SFDVKD. With 7 bases removed from V and 4 bases from J, the gap between germline ends came to 16 bases. The CDR3 covers 15 residues. With about 470 ng total RNA as template and a constant-region primer, TCR beta cDNA was made. Generation of the TCR beta libraries relied on three nested multiplex PCR rounds using slightly modified ARM-PCR. The study ran its first two PCR rounds for nine to ten cycles each, using TRBV1-TRBV30 forward primers and a C-beta reverse primer. TCRdb used MiXCR to reprocess the multiplex PCR reads, holding one entry per CDR3 protein. The profile shows about 48,000 distinct CDR3 sequences, around 79% of them singletons.

This receptor was taken from a man aged 35 to 55 with primary liver carcinoma and hepatitis B virus infection. The chain carries TRBV24-1 and TRBJ2-1; D is ambiguous. Specimen: liver tumor tissue from sampling region 3. As to subset: tumor region T3, left-lateral pole. The CDR3 nucleotides read TGTGCCACCAGCTTCGGGTCCCAAGGGTACAATGAGCAGTTCTTC. It specifies CATSFGSQGYNEQFF.